These 8 T cell receptor beta chains came from one sample sequenced in a study of OX40 agonist ivuxolimab in advanced cancers. Here immunoSEQ multiplex PCR was the method, and the copy in TCRdb shows in-frame clones only, minus some. This table holds 70,000 to 90,000 clones, over 75% found once. Specimen: CD4+ or CD8+ T cells sorted from blood, collected in a trial of the OX40 agonist ivuxolimab. These receptors were taken from an adult with an advanced solid tumor such as melanoma, head and neck, liver or kidney cancer.

The chain carries TRBV19 and TRBJ1-5; TRBD1 aligns across 7 bases. Germline V CDR1 and CDR2: LNHDA, SQIVND (reference sequence). The CDR3 extends over 17 amino acids. J was trimmed by 2 bases and V by 7 bases; bases with no gene match: 14. CDR3 sequence reads: CASTPGRGRFGNQPQHF. The CDR3 region has the DNA TGTGCCAGTACCCCGGGGAGGGGGCGATTCGGCAATCAGCCCCAGCATTTT.

The chain combines TRBV10-3 with TRBJ2-3; weak D call: TRBD2 (6 bases). The CDR3 totals 15 residues. V was pared by 2 bases and J by 0 bases, with 9 bases between. Germline V gene data show CDR1 as ENHRY and CDR2 as SYGVKD. The DNA of the CDR3 is TGTGCCATCAGTGAGAGGAGCGGGAGCACAGATACGCAGTATTTT. It is translated as CAISERSGSTDTQYF.

The V gene is TRBV2, the J gene TRBJ1-5; D is undetermined. The CDR3 runs to 13 residues. Trimming removed 6 bases at V and 4 bases at J, with 10 bases between. In germline, CDR1 is SNHLY, CDR2 FYNNEI. CDR3 in DNA: TGTGCCAGCAGCCCCGACCAAAATCAGCCCCAGCATTTT. Protein: CASSPDQNQPQHF.

The chain links TRBV2 to TRBJ2-5; 9 bases match TRBD1. There are 13 residues in the CDR3. J gave up 4 bases and V 9 bases, and 6 bases lay outside the gene matches. Germline CDR1 is SNHLY and CDR2 is FYNNEI. The CDR3 bases are TGTGCCAGTAAGGGGACAGGGACAGAGACCCAGTACTTC. This sequence encodes CASKGTGTETQYF.

This clone was counted a few times. The chain recombines TRBV29-1 with TRBJ2-5; a weak D match, TRBD2 (6 bases). The CDR3 is 12 amino acids. Germline CDR1 is SQVTM and CDR2 is ANQGSEA. V lost 5 bases, J lost 5 bases, and 12 bases lay in between. Written as DNA, the CDR3 is TGCAGCGTTCTCACGGAGGGGGAGACCCAGTACTTC. Translating gives CSVLTEGETQYF.

This chain uses TRBV5-1 with TRBJ1-2; D is unclear. The CDR3 consists of 15 residues. Per the germline V gene, CDR1 is SGHRS and CDR2 is YFSETQ. Trimming cost V 0 bases and J 6 bases, with 15 bases left between them. The CDR3 region has the DNA TGCGCCAGCAGCTTGGGGCCAGACACTCACCATGGCTACACCTTC. Protein sequence: CASSLGPDTHHGYTF. Combining the CDR3 with reference TRBV5-1 and TRBJ1-2 gives the whole variable domain KAGVTQTPRYLIKTRGQQVTLSCSPISGHRSVSWYQQTPGQGLQFLFEYFSETQRNKGNFPGRFSGRQFSNSRSEMNVSTLELGDSALYLCASSLGPDTHHGYTFGSGTRLTVV.

The J gene is TRBJ2-1, the V gene TRBV9; D perhaps matches TRBD2 (5 bases). CDR1 is SGDLS and CDR2 is YYNGEE in the germline V gene. There are 15 residues in the CDR3. Trimming removed 1 base at V and 2 bases at J, with 10 bases between. The CDR3 spells CASSVHGETYNEQFF. CDR3 DNA: TGTGCCAGCAGCGTACATGGGGAGACCTACAATGAGCAGTTCTTC.

The chain employs TRBV7-3 and TRBJ2-2, with D unresolved. Trimming took off 1 base at V and 6 bases at J, with 9 bases between the two ends. CDR3 length: 14 amino acids. Germline CDR1 and CDR2: SGHTA and FQGTGA. The CDR3 DNA reads as TGTGCCAGCAGCTTAATCATCGGGTCCGGGGAGCTGTTTTTT. Its protein product is CASSLIIGSGELFF.